A single sample gave rise to the 17 T cell receptor beta chains below, sequenced in a study of cytomegalovirus exposure and HLA in healthy donors (dated by TCRdb to the late 2010s). The method behind the library was the immunoSEQ multiplex PCR assay. For the multiplex PCR, a mixture combining 60 forward primers for TCR Vbeta segments and 13 reverse primers for TCR Jbeta segments was used. Held by TCRdb, this immuneACCESS table contains in-frame sequences only and omits some clones. Under half of the omission traces to an unresolved V gene where checked; the cause of the rest is unknown. This sample is represented by about 180,000 clones; 75% to 85% of them were singletons. The top ten hold over 1.1% of the sample. Sequenced sample: PBMCs. The receptors were gathered from a man between 18 and 29 years old in good health and CMV-seronegative.

The rearrangement joins TRBV11-2 to TRBJ2-5, with a tentative D call TRBD2 (6 bases). The V and J ends lost 0 bases and 4 bases respectively, with 12 bases between them. There are 15 residues in the CDR3. The germline CDR1 and CDR2 sequences are SGHAT and FQNNGV. CDR3 nucleotides: TGTGCCAGCAGCTTAGAGCGGGGCTGGGCAGAGACCCAGTACTTC. It translates to CASSLERGWAETQYF.

This chain uses TRBV5-4 with TRBJ2-6; 12 bases fit TRBD1. Germline V gives CDR1 SGHNT, CDR2 YYREEE (reference sequence). The CDR3 sequence is 19 residues long. The trim removed 0 bases at V and 0 bases at J, leaving 4 bases unmatched. The CDR3 reads CASSLAGGQGASGANVLTF. CDR3 nucleotides: TGTGCCAGCAGCTTGGCCGGGGGACAGGGGGCCTCTGGGGCCAACGTCCTGACTTTC.

This clone was detected only once. J is TRBJ1-5 and V is TRBV4-3; 10 nucleotides agree with TRBD1. Germline loops: CDR1 LGHNA, CDR2 YSLEER. This CDR3 has 15 residues. V was clipped by 4 bases and J by 6 bases; unmatched bases: 6. CDR3 DNA sequence: TGCGCCAGCAGCCCTGGGACAGGGGTTGGTCAGCCCCAGCATTTT. This encodes CASSPGTGVGQPQHF.

The J gene is TRBJ1-1, the V gene TRBV30; D is possibly TRBD1 (5 bases). Germline-derived CDR1 and CDR2 are GTSNPN and SVGIG (reference sequence). V lost 3 bases and J 1 base, leaving 9 bases between the germline ends. The CDR3 totals 13 residues. The CDR3 sequence is CAWSAQENTEAFF. The CDR3, as DNA: TGTGCCTGGAGCGCACAGGAGAACACTGAAGCTTTCTTT.

This clone showed up just a few times. The DNA of the CDR3 is TGCGCCAGCAGCCAAGATTGGGGCACTGAGCAGTTCTTC. This codes for CASSQDWGTEQFF. J is TRBJ2-1 and V is TRBV4-3, with D possibly matching TRBD1 (5 bases). Between the trimmed V and J ends, which lost 0 bases and 9 bases, there was a span of 9 bases. In germline, CDR1 is LGHNA, CDR2 YSLEER. The CDR3 runs to 13 residues.

This chain uses TRBV7-8 with TRBJ2-7, with a possible D match to TRBD1 (6 bases). V gave up 4 bases and J gave up 2 bases, with 12 bases separating them. Per the germline V gene, CDR1 is SGHVS and CDR2 is FQNEAQ. This CDR3 has 14 residues. The chain's CDR3 is CASSSRTVPYEQYF. For the CDR3, the DNA is TGTGCCAGCAGCTCGCGGACAGTTCCCTACGAGCAGTACTTC.

The CDR3 DNA sequence: TGTGCCAGCAGCTTACGCCACACCTGGTGGGAGGGGCTCCACGAGCAGTACTTC. It translates to CASSLRHTWWEGLHEQYF. V gene TRBV11-3 combines with J gene TRBJ2-7; TRBD2 matches at 7 bases. The J segment lost 5 bases and the V segment lost 2 bases, leaving 18 bases of the junction unmatched. Germline-derived CDR1 and CDR2 are SGHNT and YENEEA. CDR3 length: 18 residues.

The V call is TRBV27, the J call TRBJ1-3; D is ambiguous. The CDR3 spans 14 residues. The germline gives CDR1 MNHEY, CDR2 SMNVEV (reference sequence). The ends were cut back, 6 bases at V and 4 bases at J, with 13 bases in the middle. In DNA, the CDR3 is TGTGCCAGCAGAGTGAGAATTTGCGGAAACACCATATATTTT. Its translation: CASRVRICGNTIYF.

This rearrangement joins TRBV6-5 to TRBJ1-2, with D perhaps TRBD1 (5 bases). This CDR3 spans 12 amino acids. The V end lost 2 bases, the J end lost 6 bases, and 7 bases lay between the germline ends. From germline, CDR1 is MNHEY and CDR2 SVGAGI. The CDR3: CASSYKGNGYTF. The CDR3 DNA reads TGTGCCAGCAGTTACAAGGGGAATGGCTACACCTTC.

The CDR3 reads CASSRGLAVRETQYF. CDR3 coding DNA: TGTGCCAGCAGCCGTGGACTAGCGGTCCGAGAGACCCAGTACTTC. The V call is TRBV7-2, the J call TRBJ2-5, with 10 bases fitting TRBD2. The J segment lost 4 bases and the V segment lost 5 bases, leaving 7 bases of the junction unmatched. Germline V CDR1 and CDR2: SGHTA, FQGNSA. The CDR3 is made up of 15 amino acids.

This clone occurred a few times. This chain uses TRBV15 with TRBJ2-1; 12 nucleotides match TRBD2. Germline CDR1 is LNHNV and CDR2 is YYDKDF (reference sequence). The CDR3 contains 16 residues. V was clipped by 0 bases and J by 6 bases; unmatched bases: 3. CDR3 in amino acids: CATSRDSTSGGNEQFF. CDR3 coding DNA: TGTGCCACCAGCAGAGATTCGACTAGCGGGGGCAATGAGCAGTTCTTC.

The gene calls are TRBV5-1 and TRBJ1-2, with TRBD1 matching over 11 bases. V trimming: 3 bases; J trimming: 8 bases; junction bases outside the gene matches: 6. The CDR3 is made up of 14 amino acids. Germline assignment: CDR1 SGHRS and CDR2 YFSETQ. CDR3 sequence: CASSYGQGAGGYTF. CDR3 in DNA: TGCGCCAGCAGCTACGGACAGGGGGCAGGGGGCTACACCTTC.

This clone was picked up a small number of times. V is TRBV6-5 and J is TRBJ2-1; 7 bases match TRBD1. This CDR3 is 10 amino acids long. Germline CDR1 MNHEY, CDR2 SVGAGI. With 11 bases clipped from V and 10 bases from J, the junction kept 5 bases outside the gene matches. The CDR3: CASGGEEQFF. The CDR3 DNA sequence: TGTGCCTCAGGGGGTGAGGAGCAGTTCTTC.

This sequence joins TRBV11-1 and TRBJ2-5; 11 bases map to TRBD2. This CDR3 has 19 residues. Germline lookup yields CDR1 SGHAT and CDR2 FQDESV (reference sequence). V lost 5 bases to trimming and J lost 5 bases; unmatched junction nucleotides: 19. The CDR3 region has the DNA TGTGCCAGCAGCCCTAAAGTGGGACTAGCGGCCCCCTCGAGGGAGACCCAGTACTTC. Protein sequence: CASSPKVGLAAPSRETQYF.

The V gene is TRBV19, the J gene TRBJ2-1; 8 bases map to TRBD1. Germline loops: CDR1 LNHDA, CDR2 SQIVND (reference sequence). V was clipped by 6 bases and J by 6 bases; unmatched bases: 7. The CDR3 is 14 residues long. The CDR3: CASSPWTGPNEQFF. In DNA, the CDR3 is TGTGCCAGTAGCCCTTGGACAGGGCCCAATGAGCAGTTCTTC.

The chain recombines TRBV4-3 with TRBJ1-2; D is ambiguous. CDR1 and CDR2 from the germline V gene are LGHNA and YSLEER. The length of the CDR3 is 15 residues. Trimming cost V 3 bases and J 3 bases, with 14 bases left between them. The chain's CDR3 is CASSHSPGEDYGYTF. The CDR3 nucleotides are TGCGCCAGCAGCCATTCTCCGGGAGAAGACTATGGCTACACCTTC.

V and J are TRBV5-6 and TRBJ2-5; D gene uncertain. V lost 1 base, J lost 2 bases, and 15 bases lay in between. CDR1 SGHDT and CDR2 YYEEEE come from the germline V gene. The CDR3 length is 16 residues. The CDR3 region has the DNA TGTGCCAGCAGCTTGTTAGGTGGGCACGCTCAAGAGACCCAGTACTTC. This gives the protein CASSLLGGHAQETQYF.